This T cell receptor beta chain stems from a study of molecular identifiers for immune sequencing clone quantification. Concerning this clonotype: As the CDR3 is not closed by the conserved phenylalanine or tryptophan, this likely results from a read error. The DNA is omitted, as the CDR3 cannot be located on it reliably, and the CDR3 follows TCRdb's listing.

The CDR3 length equals 15 residues, ends included. Germline V CDR1 and CDR2: SGDLS, YYNGEE. Libraries of bulk TCR were made by previously described methods (with listed TCR primers). One entry per CDR3 protein results from TCRdb running MiXCR on the PCR reads. The sample records approximately 40,000 distinct CDR3 sequences, approximately 24% being singletons. With 10%, 30% or 50% of RNA, roughly 20,000 to 1,000,000 naive CD8 T cells were sequenced. The CD8+CD4-CCR7+CD45RA+ phenotype defined the sorted naive CD8 T cells. The clonotype comes from a human donor in good health. Some libraries in this study had Jurkat cell RNA spiked in. Source material: naive CD8+ T cells from blood, with Jurkat cell RNA spiked in. Subset here: FACS-sorted CD8+CD4-CCR7+CD45RA+ naive T cells. V gene TRBV9 combines with J gene TRBJ2-2; the DNA was not used to check the table's D call, TRBD2. The CDR3 loop is CASSVAGGGTGELLV.